A selection of T cell receptor beta chains follows, all from one sample in a study of cytomegalovirus exposure and HLA in healthy donors. Produced via immunoSEQ multiplex PCR; TCRdb's table is partial and in-frame only. Here the sample spans about 360,000 clones, about nine tenths being singletons. The sample comprised PBMCs. All receptors derive from a woman aged 18 to 35 in good health and CMV-seronegative. Each CDR3 is given with its conserved first and last residue. Each record gives: J gene, D gene, clone size, V gene, CDR3 DNA, CDR3 protein. The D gene is left open where the match is weak. The listing skips clone size in some rows; elsewhere it reads once, few, many or a size class.

TRBJ2-2	NA	NA	TRBV25-1	TGTGCCAGCAGTGAATTGAGAGGGTATAACACCGGGGAGCTGTTTTTT	CASSELRGYNTGELFF
TRBJ2-5	NA	NA	TRBV7-2	TGTGCCAGCAGCTTAGGACTAGAAGAGACCCAGTACTTC	CASSLGLEETQYF
TRBJ2-3	NA	NA	TRBV7-9	TGTGCCAGCAGCTTAGAACAGGACACAGATACGCAGTATTTT	CASSLEQDTDTQYF
TRBJ2-2	TRBD2	NA	TRBV9	TGTGCCAGCAGCGTATATTTAGCGGGAGGGCCCGGGGAGCTGTTTTTT	CASSVYLAGGPGELFF
TRBJ2-3	NA	NA	TRBV30	TGTGCCTGGAGTGCGACACCTTATACGCAGTATTTT	CAWSATPYTQYF
TRBJ2-7	TRBD2	once	TRBV7-2	TGTGCCAGCAGCCCGGGACTAGCGGGCTACGAGCAGTACTTC	CASSPGLAGYEQYF
TRBJ2-5	NA	NA	TRBV5-1	TGCGCCAGCAGCCCAGCCGGGGGGCGGGAGACCCAGTACTTC	CASSPAGGRETQYF
TRBJ2-6	NA	NA	TRBV6-5	TGTGCCAGCAGTCCCCCTCTGTCTGGGGCCAACGTCCTGACTTTC	CASSPPLSGANVLTF
TRBJ2-7	TRBD2	NA	TRBV4-2	TGTGCCAGCAGCCCCGCCGGGACTAGCGGGAGCTTAAGGGACGAGCAGTACTTC	CASSPAGTSGSLRDEQYF
TRBJ2-6	TRBD1	NA	TRBV2	TGTGCCAGCAGCCCCGGGACAGGGGTCTCTGGGGCCAACGTCCTGACTTTC	CASSPGTGVSGANVLTF
TRBJ1-2	NA	NA	TRBV28	TGTGCCAGCAGTTCACATCCCCGGGTAGTCGCTTCGGGTGGCTACACCTTC	CASSSHPRVVASGGYTF
TRBJ2-7	NA	NA	TRBV12-5	TGTGCTAGTGGTTTAGGGGTGGGGTACGAGCAGTACTTC	CASGLGVGYEQYF
TRBJ2-7	NA	NA	TRBV7-9	TGTGCCAGCAGCTTGACAGAGCCCTACGAGCAGTACTTC	CASSLTEPYEQYF
TRBJ2-7	NA	NA	TRBV5-1	TGCGCCAGCAGCTTGAAGGGGGTCTACGAGCAGTACTTC	CASSLKGVYEQYF
TRBJ2-7	NA	once	TRBV5-3	TGTGCCAGAAGCTTGCAAGGGGGAAGAACCTACGAGCAGTACTTC	CARSLQGGRTYEQYF
TRBJ2-7	NA	NA	TRBV5-1	TGCGCCAGCAGCTCGGACAGCTACGAGCAGTACTTC	CASSSDSYEQYF
TRBJ1-5	NA	few	TRBV27	TGTGCCAGCAGCGTTTCAGGGGACAATCAGCCCCAGCATTTT	CASSVSGDNQPQHF
TRBJ1-2	NA	NA	TRBV4-1	TGCGCCAGCAGCCAGCTGGGGGCAGGGGAGGGATATGGCTACACCTTC	CASSQLGAGEGYGYTF
TRBJ1-2	NA	NA	TRBV6-5	TGTGCCAGCAGCCACAGGGAAGGCGACTATGGCTACACCTTC	CASSHREGDYGYTF
TRBJ1-1	NA	NA	TRBV28	TGTGCCAGCGTCGAGGGGGTGATCACTGAAGCTTTCTTT	CASVEGVITEAFF
TRBJ2-1	NA	NA	TRBV5-4	TGTGCCAGCAGCTTGGTAGCCAATGAGCAGTTCTTC	CASSLVANEQFF
TRBJ1-1	NA	NA	TRBV5-1	TGCGCCAGCAGCTTGGGGCCGGGGGACACTGAAGCTTTCTTT	CASSLGPGDTEAFF
TRBJ2-1	NA	NA	TRBV7-8	TGTGCCAGCGCCGAAGTGCAGGATGAGCAGTTCTTC	CASAEVQDEQFF
TRBJ1-1	TRBD1	once	TRBV5-4	TGTGCCAGCAGACGGGACAGCGCGACGGAAGCTTTCTTT	CASRRDSATEAFF
TRBJ2-3	NA	NA	TRBV5-1	TGCGCCAGCAGCTTGGTTGCAGGCCCCAATACGCAGTATTTT	CASSLVAGPNTQYF
TRBJ1-3	NA	NA	TRBV7-8	TGTGCCAGCAGCTTCTCGGGAAACACCATATATTTT	CASSFSGNTIYF
TRBJ1-1	TRBD1	few	TRBV28	TGTGCCAGCAGTGGACGAAGGGGGCTTGACACTGAAGCTTTCTTT	CASSGRRGLDTEAFF
TRBJ1-1	NA	NA	TRBV6-4	TGTGCCAGCAGTGACTCGGGGGCGACTGAAGCTTTCTTT	CASSDSGATEAFF
TRBJ2-7	TRBD1	NA	TRBV28	TGTGCCAGCAGAACGACAGGGTGGGCAATACCCCACGAGCAGTACTTC	CASRTTGWAIPHEQYF
TRBJ2-7	NA	NA	TRBV19	TGTGCCAGTAGTCTCCGACTAGGTCGCTACGAGCAGTACTTC	CASSLRLGRYEQYF
TRBJ2-2	TRBD2	NA	TRBV27	TGTGCCAGCAGTTTAGAGCCTAGCGGGAACACCGGGGAGCTGTTTTTT	CASSLEPSGNTGELFF
TRBJ2-2	NA	NA	TRBV30	TGTGCCAGTTCCGCGGTCCGGGAGCTGTTTTTT	CASSAVRELFF
TRBJ1-1	TRBD1	NA	TRBV28	TGTGCCAGCAGTTTTCCCCGGACAGGGGTGAGCTACACTGAAGCTTTCTTT	CASSFPRTGVSYTEAFF
TRBJ2-3	TRBD2	once	TRBV5-1	TGCGCCAGCAGCTTGGCCCAAACTAGCGGGAGTGGAGATACGCAGTATTTT	CASSLAQTSGSGDTQYF
TRBJ1-2	TRBD1	NA	TRBV11-1	TGTGCCAGCAGCCGGGACAGTTTCAGTGGCTACACCTTC	CASSRDSFSGYTF
TRBJ2-5	TRBD1	NA	TRBV27	TGTGCCAGCAGCAGCCGGGACAGGCAAGAGACCCAGTACTTC	CASSSRDRQETQYF
TRBJ1-2	NA	few	TRBV30	TGTGCCTGGAGTGTCCCCGGGACTAATATCTACACCTTC	CAWSVPGTNIYTF
TRBJ1-6	TRBD1	NA	TRBV7-9	TGTGCCAGCAGCTACGACAGGGGATCAAATTCACCCCTCCACTTT	CASSYDRGSNSPLHF
TRBJ1-5	TRBD1	NA	TRBV19	TGTGCCAGTAGTAATACAGGGGGCTCGGATCAGCCCCAGCATTTT	CASSNTGGSDQPQHF
TRBJ2-1	NA	NA	TRBV7-9	TGTGCCAGCAGCCGAGGAGGACTTTACAATGAGCAGTTCTTC	CASSRGGLYNEQFF
TRBJ1-5	NA	few	TRBV28	TGTGCCAGCAGTTCAGGAGGGGCCATGCCTCAGCCCCAGCATTTT	CASSSGGAMPQPQHF
TRBJ1-2	NA	NA	TRBV10-2	TGCGCCAGCAGTCCCGCGGGGGATAACTATGGCTACACCTTC	CASSPAGDNYGYTF
TRBJ1-1	NA	NA	TRBV19	TGTGCCAGTAGTATCGAGTTGAACACTGAAGCTTTCTTT	CASSIELNTEAFF
TRBJ1-6	NA	NA	TRBV2	TGTGCCAGCAGTGAAACAGGGTATCCCTATAATTCACCCCTCCACTTT	CASSETGYPYNSPLHF
TRBJ1-2	TRBD1	NA	TRBV28	TGTGCCAGCTTCAGGGGGGACCTGTCCTATGGCTACACCTTC	CASFRGDLSYGYTF
TRBJ2-6	NA	NA	TRBV30	TGTGCCTGGCATTTTGGACACTTAAGTAGGAGCTCTGGGGCCAACGTCCTGACTTTC	CAWHFGHLSRSSGANVLTF
TRBJ2-7	TRBD1	few	TRBV28	TGTGCCAGCAACAGGGGATCCTACGAGCAGTACTTC	CASNRGSYEQYF
TRBJ1-1	TRBD1	NA	TRBV4-1	TGCGCCAGCAGCCATTCAGGGGGGTCGGAAGCTTTCTTT	CASSHSGGSEAFF
TRBJ2-7	NA	NA	TRBV4-2	TGTGCCAGCAGCCAAGATAGGGCTAGCTCTCTCTACGAGCAGTACTTC	CASSQDRASSLYEQYF
TRBJ2-2	TRBD1	once	TRBV5-1	TGCGCCAGTCGGGGACAGATAGAGACCGGGGAGCTGTTTTTT	CASRGQIETGELFF
TRBJ2-5	NA	NA	TRBV5-1	TGCGCCAGCAGCGCCCCGGGGGAAAGCCCAGAGACCCAGTACTTC	CASSAPGESPETQYF
TRBJ2-7	TRBD1	NA	TRBV5-1	TGCGCCAGCAGCTCAAATATGGACAGGGGGTCCTACGAGCAGTACTTC	CASSSNMDRGSYEQYF
TRBJ2-2	NA	NA	TRBV4-1	TGCGCCAGCAGCCAACGGGGGAAGAGCGGGGAGCTGTTTTTT	CASSQRGKSGELFF
TRBJ1-2	NA	NA	TRBV7-9	TGTGCCAGCAGCTTATCATGGGGCCAAAATAACTATGGCTACACCTTC	CASSLSWGQNNYGYTF
TRBJ1-1	NA	NA	TRBV29-1	TGCAGCGTTGACAGGGGTAACACTGAAGCTTTCTTT	CSVDRGNTEAFF
TRBJ1-5	NA	once	TRBV27	TGTGCCAGCAGTTTGAGAGGGAGTCAGCCCCAGCATTTT	CASSLRGSQPQHF
TRBJ2-1	TRBD2	once	TRBV27	TGTGCCAGCAGCCAGTCGACTAGCGGGTCAGATGAGCAGTTCTTC	CASSQSTSGSDEQFF
TRBJ1-2	TRBD1	NA	TRBV19	TGTGCCAGTAGCCCGGACAGGAGGAAGGGCTATGGCTACACCTTC	CASSPDRRKGYGYTF